The clone carrying this T cell receptor (beta chain) was observed a single time. The sort gate was single viable CD3+CD4+CD8-CD45RO+ cells for memory CD4+ T cells. This table comes from immunoSEQ multiplex PCR, and its TCRdb copy is limited to in-frame clones, with some not included. The repertoire holds 70,000 to 95,000 clones, with around 80% as singletons. This specimen comes from a study of memory CD4+ T cells and cytomegalovirus serostatus. After removal of 6 bases from V and 1 base from J, the junction contained 11 bases not matched to a gene. The V gene's germline CDR1 is MNHNY and CDR2 SVGAGI (reference sequence). The CDR3 consists of 16 residues.

The receptor was isolated from an adult in good health and CMV-seronegative. The chain uses TRBV6-6 and TRBJ2-7, with TRBD1 identical over 8 bases. The sample consisted of memory CD4+ T cells from blood. The DNA for the CDR3 is TGTGCCAGCAGCTGGGGACAGGTCCAAAGTTCCTACGAGCAGTACTTC. As protein: CASSWGQVQSSYEQYF.